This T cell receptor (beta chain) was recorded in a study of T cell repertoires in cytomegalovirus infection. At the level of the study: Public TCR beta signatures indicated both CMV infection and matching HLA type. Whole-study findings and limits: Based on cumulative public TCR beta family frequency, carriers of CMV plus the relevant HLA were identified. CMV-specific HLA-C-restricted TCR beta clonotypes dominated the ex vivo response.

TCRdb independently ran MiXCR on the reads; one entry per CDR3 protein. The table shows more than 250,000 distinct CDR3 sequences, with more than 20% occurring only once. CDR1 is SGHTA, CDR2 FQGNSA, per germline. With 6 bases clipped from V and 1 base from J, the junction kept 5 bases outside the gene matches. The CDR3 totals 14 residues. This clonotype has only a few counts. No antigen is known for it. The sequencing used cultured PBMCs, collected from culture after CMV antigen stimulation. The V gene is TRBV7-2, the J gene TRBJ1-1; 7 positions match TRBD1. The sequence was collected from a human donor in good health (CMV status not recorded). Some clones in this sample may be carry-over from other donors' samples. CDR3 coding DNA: TGTGCCAGCAGACCCAGACAGGGGAACACTGAAGCTTTCTTT. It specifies CASRPRQGNTEAFF.